This T cell receptor (beta chain) was observed in a study of blood T cell repertoires in COVID-19. Clones were sequenced by immunoSEQ multiplex PCR, and TCRdb holds only the in-frame ones, with some missing. The sample lists around 260,000 clones, 85% occurring once. Germline V gives CDR1 MDHEN, CDR2 SYDVKM. The V gene end was trimmed by 1 base and the J gene end by 8 bases; junction bases not matched to a gene: 2. The CDR3 totals 14 residues. The chain combines TRBV28 with TRBJ1-6, with 7 positions matching TRBD1. Sequencing was done on a sample of peripheral blood. The clonotype was recovered from a human donor in a cohort sampled during active COVID-19. The DNA for the CDR3 is TGTGCCAGCAGTTTATCGGACAGGTATTCACCCCTCCACTTT. The encoded protein is CASSLSDRYSPLHF.